These 5 T cell receptor beta chains were all obtained from the same sample, sequenced in a study of T cells in tumors after PD-1 blockade (dated by TCRdb to about 2019). The method behind the library was the immunoSEQ multiplex PCR assay. What TCRdb holds here is the immuneACCESS table cut down to in-frame rearrangements. Part of the clones is not present; checked against another copy, under half of the missing clones reflect an unresolved V gene, and the others are unexplained. The sample table contains 45,000 to 60,000 clones; only one count was recorded for more than 60% of them. The ten largest make up around 9.3% of the sample. Sequenced material: PBMCs, taken before anti-PD-1 therapy. The receptors were gathered from a human donor with advanced basal cell or squamous cell carcinoma (not recorded which).

The genes are TRBV28 and TRBJ2-3; possible D gene TRBD1, 6 bases. The germline V gene has CDR1 MDHEN and CDR2 SYDVKM. This CDR3 spans 13 amino acids. Between the trimmed V and J ends, which lost 7 bases and 3 bases, there was a span of 11 bases. Written as DNA, the CDR3 is TGTGCCAGCAAACCAGGGGCAACAGATACGCAGTATTTT. Translated: CASKPGATDTQYF.

This clone was found once. The chain employs TRBV6-1 and TRBJ1-1; 9 bases fit TRBD1. The germline V gene has CDR1 MNHNS and CDR2 SASEGT. This CDR3 has 15 residues. Unmatched junction bases numbered 7, after V lost 2 bases and J lost 6 bases. The CDR3 DNA follows: TGTGCCAGCAGTGAAAGCCGGACAGGGGCCGCTGAAGCTTTCTTT. It translates to CASSESRTGAAEAFF.

This clone was seen only once. CDR3 sequence reads: CASSLSSGSVYNEQFF. The CDR3 bases are TGTGCCAGCAGCTTATCTAGCGGGAGCGTCTACAATGAGCAGTTCTTC. The rearrangement links TRBV7-2 to TRBJ2-1; 10 positions match TRBD2. The germline V gene encodes CDR1 SGHTA and CDR2 FQGNSA. The CDR3 loop spans 16 amino acids. The V gene end was trimmed by 2 bases and the J gene end by 3 bases; junction bases not matched to a gene: 4.

This chain uses TRBV5-1 with TRBJ2-5; 9 nucleotides agree with TRBD2. The CDR3 extends over 15 amino acids. CDR1 is SGHRS, CDR2 YFSETQ, per germline. Trimming removed 4 bases from V and 4 bases from J; junction bases left unmatched: 8. CDR3 DNA sequence: TGCGCCAGCAGCGCAGGGACAGCGGGGGGAGAGACCCAGTACTTC. It translates to CASSAGTAGGETQYF.

By sample fraction, this clone is medium-sized. The rearrangement uses TRBV12-3 or TRBV12-4 and TRBJ1-2, with TRBD1 as a possible D gene (5 bases). V lost 4 bases and J 8 bases, leaving 14 bases between the germline ends. CDR3 length: 13 residues. The CDR3 loop reads CASSSPGPGGYTF. In nucleotides, the CDR3 is TGTGCCAGCAGTTCTCCGGGGCCAGGCGGCTACACCTTC.